Listed below are T cell receptor beta chains from one sample, sequenced in a study of T cells in Graves' hyperthyroidism and ophthalmopathy. In TCRdb, the multiplex PCR reads were re-called with MiXCR into one record per CDR3 protein. The table records roughly 550,000 distinct CDR3 sequences, more than 15% of them present only once. Sample: blood. Receptor source: a woman in her 30s with Graves' ophthalmopathy. Each CDR3 is given with its conserved first and last residue. A D gene is named only where the DNA matches it firmly. For some rows the clone size is stated as once, few or many, or as a class when expanded; others skip it.

size | J | D | V | CDR3 | DNA
NA | TRBJ1-6 | NA | TRBV28 | CASSVVRSSPLHF | TGTGCCAGCAGTGTAGTTCGATCTTCACCCCTCCACTTT
many | TRBJ2-1 | TRBD2 | TRBV11-3 | CASSTAGGRYNEQFF | TGTGCCAGCAGCACAGCGGGAGGGAGGTACAATGAGCAGTTCTTC
many | TRBJ2-7 | TRBD1 | TRBV12-3/TRBV12-4 | CASSPGTGANEQYF | TGTGCCAGCAGTCCCGGGACAGGGGCGAACGAGCAGTACTTC
few | TRBJ1-6 | TRBD1 | TRBV12-3/TRBV12-4 | CASSGTGSQVASPLHF | TGTGCCAGCAGTGGGACAGGGTCACAGGTGGCTTCACCCCTCCACTTT
many | TRBJ2-5 | TRBD2 | TRBV7-3 | CASSLGLAGGHQETQYF | TGTGCCAGCAGCTTAGGACTAGCGGGAGGGCACCAAGAGACCCAGTACTTC
many | TRBJ2-7 | TRBD2 | TRBV28 | CASSPGTSEEQYF | TGTGCCAGCAGTCCCGGGACTAGCGAGGAGCAGTACTTC
few | TRBJ1-6 | NA | TRBV12-3/TRBV12-4 | CASSFEGYNSPLHF | TGTGCCAGCAGTTTCGAAGGTTATAATTCACCCCTCCACTTT
NA | TRBJ2-5 | NA | TRBV30 | CAWSNGPQETQYF | TGTGCCTGGAGTAACGGTCCCCAAGAGACCCAGTACTTC
few | TRBJ2-1 | NA | TRBV14 | CASSRQTGNSYNEQFF | TGTGCCAGCAGCCGGCAAACAGGCAACTCCTACAATGAGCAGTTCTTC
many | TRBJ1-5 | NA | TRBV4-3 | CASSQSNSLRTGQPQHF | TGCGCCAGCAGCCAATCAAACTCCCTACGAACAGGGCAGCCCCAGCATTTT
few | TRBJ2-2 | NA | TRBV9 | CASSPALGRGGSGELFF | TGTGCCAGCAGCCCCGCTCTAGGCAGGGGAGGCAGCGGGGAGCTGTTTTTT
few | TRBJ1-4 | TRBD1 | TRBV20-1 | CSARDSARLLNEKLFF | TGCAGTGCCAGGGACAGCGCCCGACTACTTAATGAAAAACTGTTTTTT
NA | TRBJ1-1 | NA | TRBV7-2 | CASSLGRNSMNTEAFF | TGTGCCAGCAGCTTAGGGCGGAACAGCATGAACACTGAAGCTTTCTTT
many | TRBJ2-5 | TRBD2 | TRBV28 | CASSFGLAGGGETQYF | TGTGCCAGCAGTTTTGGGCTAGCGGGAGGAGGAGAGACCCAGTACTTC
many | TRBJ1-1 | NA | TRBV3-1 | CASSPGGVMNTEAFF | TGTGCCAGCAGCCCCGGTGGAGTCATGAACACTGAAGCTTTCTTT